The 26 T cell receptor beta chains below all came from one sample that was sequenced in a study of T-cell reconstitution after alpha-beta-depleted transplantation in children. Preparing the TCRbeta library involved the use of unique molecular identifiers. TCRdb fed the PCR reads into MiXCR, producing one record per CDR3 protein. Of 70,000 to 100,000 distinct CDR3 sequences in the sample, 10% to 15% were seen once. Sequenced material: PBMCs from the stem cell graft donor, taken from the stem cell graft. These receptors all stem from a human donor who donated a stem cell graft to a child with inherited bone marrow failure.

In its sample, this clonotype was seen a few times. A junction end diverges from the germline sequence, so it may reflect a read error. The V gene is TRBV6-2 or TRBV6-3, the J gene TRBJ2-3; TRBD1 might be the D (5 bases). CDR1 is MNHEY and CDR2 is SVGEGT in the germline V gene. The CDR3 sequence is 13 residues long. The CDR3 DNA reads as TGTGCCAGCAGCAAGTCAACGACAGTTACGCAGTATTTT. It codes for CASSKSTTVTQYF.

This clonotype has a count of ten or more. As DNA, the CDR3 is TGTGCCAGCAGCTTAGCGGGAGTGATGGAGACCCAGTACTTC. Its protein is CASSLAGVMETQYF. This chain joins TRBV11-2 and TRBJ2-5, with a possible D match to TRBD2 (6 bases). This CDR3 region has 14 residues. V lost 1 base and J lost 5, with 11 bases in between. In germline, CDR1 is SGHAT, CDR2 FQNNGV.

This clonotype was observed at least ten times. The CDR3 DNA sequence: TGTGCCAGCAGCCCCCAATCGGGCGGCCAAGAGACCCAGTACTTC. Residues: CASSPQSGGQETQYF. The chain employs TRBV7-2 and TRBJ2-5, with D unclear. Per germline, CDR1 SGHTA and CDR2 FQGNSA. The CDR3 has 15 amino acids. Deletions cut 5 bases from V and 1 base from J, with 14 bases between.

This clonotype came up many times. The chain joins TRBV20-1 to TRBJ2-1; TRBD2 aligns across 13 bases. CDR3 size: 15 residues. The V gene end was trimmed by 5 bases and the J gene end by 4 bases; junction bases not matched to a gene: 5. Looked up from germline, CDR1 is DFQATT and CDR2 is SNEGSKA (reference sequence). The CDR3 nucleotides are TGCAGTGCTCCGACTAGCGGGAGGTTTTACAATGAGCAGTTCTTC. Amino acid sequence: CSAPTSGRFYNEQFF.

Notes on this clonotype: A much larger clone differs from this one at a single base, so this may be a read error. V usage is TRBV2 and J usage is TRBJ1-1, with D perhaps matching TRBD1 (5 bases). V gave up 7 bases and J gave up 5 bases, with 14 bases separating them. The CDR3 runs to 13 residues. Germline values: CDR1 SNHLY, CDR2 FYNNEI. In nucleotides, the CDR3 is TGTGCCAGCAAGGCCGACAGATTGACTGAAGCTTTCTTT. Protein: CASKADRLTEAFF.

This clonotype showed up many times. The chain uses TRBV5-6 and TRBJ2-1; the match to TRBD2 covers 13 bases. CDR3 length equals 15 residues. V gave up 4 bases and J gave up 7 bases; unmatched junction bases: 5. Per germline, CDR1 SGHDT and CDR2 YYEEEE. This CDR3 is CASSPGLAGLNEQFF. The CDR3 DNA sequence: TGTGCCAGCAGCCCGGGACTAGCGGGACTTAATGAGCAGTTCTTC. The full variable domain, completed using reference TRBV5-6 and TRBJ2-1, is DAGVTQSPTHLIKTRGQQVTLRCSPKSGHDTVSWYQQALGQGPQFIFQYYEEEERQRGNFPDRFSGHQFPNYSSELNVNALLLGDSALYLCASSPGLAGLNEQFFGPGTRLTVL.

The chain uses TRBV5-5 and TRBJ2-7; D gene ambiguous. Germline V gene data show CDR1 as SGHKS and CDR2 as YYEKEE (reference sequence). Trimming took 0 bases from V and 1 from J, leaving 8 bases between them. The CDR3 runs to 14 residues. Written as DNA, the CDR3 is TGTGCCAGCAGCTTGGTTCCAGGATCCTACGAGCAGTACTTC. Amino acids: CASSLVPGSYEQYF.

This clonotype was seen at least ten times. J is TRBJ2-2 and V is TRBV5-1; the D gene is possibly TRBD1 (5 bases). Germline CDR1 SGHRS, CDR2 YFSETQ. The CDR3 runs 14 residues. Trimming shortened V by 0 bases and J by 4 bases, and 7 bases separated the two germline ends. CDR3 region: CASSLDGATGELFF. As DNA, the CDR3 is TGCGCCAGCAGCTTGGATGGGGCCACCGGGGAGCTGTTTTTT.

This clonotype was detected many times. The V gene is TRBV7-2, the J gene TRBJ1-5; tentatively, D is TRBD1 (6 bases). The germline CDR1 and CDR2 sequences are SGHTA and FQGNSA. V gave up 3 bases and J gave up 0 bases, with 15 bases separating them. CDR3 length equals 17 residues. The CDR3 is CASSLVGGPHSNQPQHF. The CDR3 bases are TGTGCCAGCAGCTTGGTTGGGGGCCCTCATAGCAATCAGCCCCAGCATTTT.

Ten or more counts support this clonotype. This chain connects TRBV5-1 to TRBJ2-7; the D gene could be TRBD1 or TRBD2 (5 bases each). The germline CDR1 and CDR2 sequences are SGHRS and YFSETQ. The V gene lost 8 bases and the J gene lost 6 bases, with 21 bases spanning the gap. The CDR3 runs to 14 residues. The CDR3, as DNA: TGCGCCAGTTCCGGGGCAGGACCTGAGGGCGAGCAGTACTTC. The encoded protein is CASSGAGPEGEQYF. Full variable domain (remainder filled in from reference TRBV5-1 and TRBJ2-7): KAGVTQTPRYLIKTRGQQVTLSCSPISGHRSVSWYQQTPGQGLQFLFEYFSETQRNKGNFPGRFSGRQFSNSRSEMNVSTLELGDSALYLCASSGAGPEGEQYFGPGTRLTVT.

This clonotype was counted at least ten times. V and J are TRBV5-1 and TRBJ1-1, with D hard to call. The CDR3 length is 14 residues. In germline, CDR1 is SGHRS, CDR2 YFSETQ. V was trimmed by 1 base and J by 0 bases, leaving 7 bases between them. CDR3 amino acids: CASSLTGLNTEAFF. In DNA form, the CDR3 reads TGCGCCAGCAGCTTGACGGGTTTGAACACTGAAGCTTTCTTT.

This clonotype was seen at least ten times. The CDR3, as DNA: TGTGCCAGCAGCCAAGACAGGTCCTCCTACGAGCAGTACTTC. Protein product: CASSQDRSSYEQYF. V and J are TRBV14 and TRBJ2-7; D gene uncertain. The CDR3 extends over 14 amino acids. The ends were cut back, 0 bases at V and 0 bases at J, with 6 bases in the middle. Germline lookup yields CDR1 SGHDN and CDR2 FVKESK.

This clonotype was detected ten times or more. The rearrangement joins TRBV7-2 to TRBJ2-5; D perhaps matches TRBD1 (5 bases). Trimming shortened V by 4 bases and J by 7 bases, and 10 bases separated the two germline ends. The CDR3 is 12 amino acids. Germline CDR1 SGHTA, CDR2 FQGNSA. The CDR3 region is CASSSTAGTQYF. The CDR3 DNA follows: TGTGCCAGCAGCTCGACAGCAGGGACCCAGTACTTC. The full variable domain, in which reference TRBV7-2 and TRBJ2-5 provide the parts outside the CDR3, is GAGVSQSPSNKVTEKGKDVELRCDPISGHTALYWYRQSLGQGLEFLIYFQGNSAPDKSGLPSDRFSAERTGGSVSTLTIQRTQQEDSAVYLCASSSTAGTQYFGPGTRLLVL.

This clonotype has more than one count but fewer than ten. A read error may account for a junction end that differs from germline. The V and J genes are TRBV6-2 or TRBV6-3 and TRBJ2-3; 8 nucleotides match TRBD2. CDR1 and CDR2 (germline): MNHEY, SVGEGT. The length of the CDR3 is 16 residues. This CDR3 reads CASSYSPRTSRDTQYF. CDR3 nucleotides: TGTGCCAGCAGTTACTCCCCCCGGACTAGCAGAGATACGCAGTATTTT.

This clonotype was counted at least ten times. The chain employs TRBV12-3 or TRBV12-4 and TRBJ1-2; D call uncertain. Trimming shortened V by 3 bases and J by 5 bases, and 7 bases separated the two germline ends. This CDR3 region has 12 residues. The CDR3 here is CASSFEWYGYTF. Here the CDR3 DNA reads TGTGCCAGCAGTTTTGAGTGGTATGGCTACACCTTC.

This clonotype was detected many times. V and J are TRBV7-2 and TRBJ1-1; no firm D call. The CDR3 contains 12 residues. V was clipped by 1 base and J by 10 bases, with 10 bases between them. The germline gives CDR1 SGHTA, CDR2 FQGNSA. In nucleotides, the CDR3 is TGTGCCAGCAGCTTAGTACGGGGAGGAGCTTTCTTT. This encodes CASSLVRGGAFF.

This clonotype came up many times. The chain joins TRBV5-6 to TRBJ2-1; the match to TRBD1 covers 8 bases. The CDR3 totals 16 residues. Germline loops: CDR1 SGHDT, CDR2 YYEEEE. V shed 2 bases and J 6 bases; nucleotides not matched to a gene: 10. CDR3 nucleotide sequence: TGTGCCAGCAGCTTCTTGACAGGGGTCATGGGCAATGAGCAGTTCTTC. Amino acids: CASSFLTGVMGNEQFF.

Many counts were recorded for this clonotype. The chain uses TRBV4-3 and TRBJ1-2, with TRBD1 identical over 8 bases. Germline lookup yields CDR1 LGHNA and CDR2 YSLEER. Unmatched junction bases numbered 9, after V lost 3 bases and J lost 6 bases. This CDR3 contains 15 residues. CDR3 residues: CASSHRQGAGDGYTF. CDR3 bases: TGCGCCAGCAGCCACAGGCAGGGGGCTGGTGATGGCTACACCTTC.

This clonotype was recorded at least ten times. CDR3 nucleotides: TGTGCCAGCAGCCAGGGGCAGGGGTGGGGTAATGAAAAACTGTTTTTT. Encoded protein: CASSQGQGWGNEKLFF. This sequence joins TRBV7-2 and TRBJ1-4; TRBD1 might be the D (6 bases). V was trimmed by 5 bases and J by 4 bases, leaving 17 bases between them. The CDR3 contains 16 residues. Germline V gene data show CDR1 as SGHTA and CDR2 as FQGNSA.

This clonotype has a handful of counts. The chain links TRBV6-2 or TRBV6-3 to TRBJ2-5, with TRBD2 as a possible D gene (5 bases). The germline gives CDR1 MNHEY, CDR2 SVGEGT. The V gene lost 3 bases and the J gene lost 7 bases, with 6 bases spanning the gap. This CDR3 has 11 residues. CDR3 amino acids: CASSYAGTQYF. The CDR3 DNA reads TGTGCCAGCAGTTATGCGGGGACCCAGTACTTC.

This clonotype was seen many times. The chain uses TRBV12-3 or TRBV12-4 and TRBJ2-7; 10 bases fit TRBD1. This CDR3 is 13 amino acids long. Trimming took 6 bases from V and 7 from J; bases not matched to a gene: 6. DNA for the CDR3: TGTGCCAGCAGCCTCGACAGGGGGCTGGAGCAGTACTTC. Protein: CASSLDRGLEQYF.

V usage is TRBV28 and J usage is TRBJ2-5, with TRBD2 matching over 14 bases. V lost 5 bases and J lost 2; bases outside the gene matches: 7. Germline CDR1 and CDR2: MDHEN and SYDVKM. The CDR3 is 17 residues long. The CDR3 bases are TGTGCCAGCAGTAGGACTAGCGGGAGGAGGCGGCAAGAGACCCAGTACTTC. This translates into CASSRTSGRRRQETQYF.

This clonotype was seen ten or more times. The chain couples TRBV4-1 to TRBJ2-1, with D tentatively TRBD2 (5 bases). The V end was cut by 1 base, the J end by 9 bases, with 10 bases between. The CDR3 spans 13 residues. Germline loops: CDR1 MGHRA, CDR2 YSYEKL. The CDR3 is CASSQVRAGEQFF. As DNA, the CDR3 is TGCGCCAGCAGCCAAGTGCGGGCCGGTGAGCAGTTCTTC.

This clonotype showed up many times. The J gene is TRBJ1-2, the V gene TRBV13; 11 bases fit TRBD1. V dropped 3 bases and J dropped 5; count of bases not matched to a gene: 2. From germline, CDR1 is PRHDT and CDR2 FYEKMQ (reference sequence). The CDR3 covers 14 residues. This CDR3 is CASSLGTGGYGYTF. CDR3 in DNA: TGTGCCAGCAGCTTGGGGACAGGGGGATATGGCTACACCTTC. The full variable domain, in which reference TRBV13 and TRBJ1-2 provide the parts outside the CDR3, is AAGVIQSPRHLIKEKRETATLKCYPIPRHDTVYWYQQGPGQDPQFLISFYEKMQSDKGSIPDRFSAQQFSDYHSELNMSSLELGDSALYFCASSLGTGGYGYTFGSGTRLTVV.

This clonotype was found many times. V and J are TRBV5-1 and TRBJ2-5, with 7 bases fitting TRBD2. The ends lost 4 bases at V and 5 bases at J; junction bases unmatched: 26. The CDR3 runs 20 residues. Germline assignment: CDR1 SGHRS and CDR2 YFSETQ. The CDR3 DNA reads TGCGCCAGCAGCGCCCAGCCGTGGGCGGGGGTTCCCACGGGCGGGGAGACCCAGTACTTC. Its protein product is CASSAQPWAGVPTGGETQYF.

This sequence joins TRBV29-1 and TRBJ2-5; 7 bases line up with TRBD2. In germline, CDR1 is SQVTM, CDR2 ANQGSEA. Trimming removed 5 bases from V and 2 bases from J; junction bases left unmatched: 2. The CDR3 totals 12 residues. CDR3 sequence reads: CSVSGGQETQYF. The DNA of the CDR3 is TGCAGCGTTTCGGGGGGACAAGAGACCCAGTACTTC.